This T cell receptor beta chain was documented in a study of tumor and adjacent non-tumor tissue in lung cancer. Germline CDR1 and CDR2: MNHNS and SASEGT. The CDR3 covers 14 residues. Comments on this clonotype: This CDR3 is missing its conserved last phenylalanine or tryptophan, likely due to a read error.

No cell sorting was done before RNA was extracted from the tissue. TCRbeta libraries were built with three rounds of nested PCR, modified from ARM-PCR. TCRdb recomputed calls from the multiplex PCR reads with MiXCR, one row per CDR3 protein. This table holds tens of thousands of distinct CDR3 sequences, around three quarters found once. The sample consisted of lung tumor tissue. The TCR sequence derives from a man in his 60s with non-small cell lung cancer. The rearrangement uses TRBV6-1 and TRBJ2-2; a weak D match, TRBD2 (6 bases). As DNA, the CDR3 is TGTGCCAGCAGTGAAGGACTAGACACCAGGGAGCTGTTTTAT. It translates to CASSEGLDTRELFY.